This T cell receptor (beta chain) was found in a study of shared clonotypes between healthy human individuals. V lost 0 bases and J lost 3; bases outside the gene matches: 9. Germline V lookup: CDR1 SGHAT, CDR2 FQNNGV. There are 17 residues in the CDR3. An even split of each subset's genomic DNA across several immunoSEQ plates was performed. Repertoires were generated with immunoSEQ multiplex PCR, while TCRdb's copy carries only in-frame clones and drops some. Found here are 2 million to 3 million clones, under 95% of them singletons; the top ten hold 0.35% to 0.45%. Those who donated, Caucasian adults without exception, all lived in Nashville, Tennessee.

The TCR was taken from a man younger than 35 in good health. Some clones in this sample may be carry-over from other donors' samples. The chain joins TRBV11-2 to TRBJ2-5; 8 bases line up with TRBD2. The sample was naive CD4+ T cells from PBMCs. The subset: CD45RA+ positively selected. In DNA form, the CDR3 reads TGTGCCAGCAGCTTAGATTCGGGGGGGGCTGGAGAAGAGACCCAGTACTTC. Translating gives CASSLDSGGAGEETQYF.